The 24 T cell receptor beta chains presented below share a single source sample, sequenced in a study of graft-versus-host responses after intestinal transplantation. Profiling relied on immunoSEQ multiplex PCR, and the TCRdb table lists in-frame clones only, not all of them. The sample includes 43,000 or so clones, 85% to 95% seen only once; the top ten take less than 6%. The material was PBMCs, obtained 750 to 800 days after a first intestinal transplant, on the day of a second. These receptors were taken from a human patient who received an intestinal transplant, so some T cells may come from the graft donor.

In DNA, the CDR3 is TGTGCCAGCAGCCGGGACGTTTACAATGAGCAGTTCTTC. It translates to CASSRDVYNEQFF. This chain links TRBV6-5 with TRBJ2-1; either TRBD1 or TRBD2 may fit D (5 bases each). The CDR3 runs to 13 residues. Trimming removed 6 bases at V and 4 bases at J, with 10 bases between. Germline-derived CDR1 and CDR2 are MNHEY and SVGAGI.

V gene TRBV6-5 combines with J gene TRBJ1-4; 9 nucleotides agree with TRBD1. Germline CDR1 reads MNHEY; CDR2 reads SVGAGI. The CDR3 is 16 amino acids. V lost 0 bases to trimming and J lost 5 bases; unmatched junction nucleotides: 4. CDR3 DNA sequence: TGTGCCAGCAGTTACTCGCCTGGACAGGGGAATGAAAAACTGTTTTTT. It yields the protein CASSYSPGQGNEKLFF.

The CDR3: CASSYGVSSGANVLTF. The CDR3 DNA is TGTGCCAGCAGTTACGGTGTCAGCTCTGGGGCCAACGTCCTGACTTTC. J is TRBJ2-6 and V is TRBV6-5; D gene ambiguous. Per the germline V gene, CDR1 is MNHEY and CDR2 is SVGAGI. The V gene lost 2 bases and the J gene lost 0 bases, with 8 bases spanning the gap. The CDR3 spans 16 residues.

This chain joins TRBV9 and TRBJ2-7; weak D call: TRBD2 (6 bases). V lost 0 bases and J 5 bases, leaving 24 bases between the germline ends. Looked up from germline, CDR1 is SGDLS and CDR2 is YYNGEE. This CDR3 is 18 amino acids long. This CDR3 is CASSVAPVEGSGRDEQYF. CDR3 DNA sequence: TGTGCCAGCAGCGTAGCCCCGGTGGAGGGATCCGGCCGTGACGAGCAGTACTTC.

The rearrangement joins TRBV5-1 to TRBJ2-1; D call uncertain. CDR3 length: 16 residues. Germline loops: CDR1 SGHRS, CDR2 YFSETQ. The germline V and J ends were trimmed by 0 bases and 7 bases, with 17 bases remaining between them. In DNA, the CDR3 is TGCGCCAGCAGCTTGGGGCACCCTTTAGGAAAGAATGAGCAGTTCTTC. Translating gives CASSLGHPLGKNEQFF.

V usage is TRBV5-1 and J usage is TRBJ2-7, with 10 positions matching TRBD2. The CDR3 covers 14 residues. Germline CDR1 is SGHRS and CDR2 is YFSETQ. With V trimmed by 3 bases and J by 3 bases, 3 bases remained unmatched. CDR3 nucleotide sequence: TGCGCCAGCAGCTGGACTAGCGGTTTCTACGAGCAGTACTTC. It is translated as CASSWTSGFYEQYF.

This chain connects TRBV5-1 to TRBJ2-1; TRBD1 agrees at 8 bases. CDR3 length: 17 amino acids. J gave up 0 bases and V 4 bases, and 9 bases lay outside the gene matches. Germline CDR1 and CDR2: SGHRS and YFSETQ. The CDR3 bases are TGCGCCAGCAGCCCGGACAGGGCCCGCACCTCCTACAATGAGCAGTTCTTC. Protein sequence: CASSPDRARTSYNEQFF.

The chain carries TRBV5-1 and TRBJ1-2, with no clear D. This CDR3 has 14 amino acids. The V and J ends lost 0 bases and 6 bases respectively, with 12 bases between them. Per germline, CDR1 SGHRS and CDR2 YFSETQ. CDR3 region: CASSLADLAHGYTF. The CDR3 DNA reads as TGCGCCAGCAGCTTGGCGGACCTCGCGCATGGCTACACCTTC.

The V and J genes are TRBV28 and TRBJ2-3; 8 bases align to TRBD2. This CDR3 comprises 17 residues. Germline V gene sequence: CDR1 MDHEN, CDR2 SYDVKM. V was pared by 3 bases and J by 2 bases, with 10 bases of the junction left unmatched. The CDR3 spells CASSFVRYSGTTDTQYF. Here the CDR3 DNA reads TGTGCCAGCAGTTTCGTCCGGTATAGCGGGACCACAGATACGCAGTATTTT.

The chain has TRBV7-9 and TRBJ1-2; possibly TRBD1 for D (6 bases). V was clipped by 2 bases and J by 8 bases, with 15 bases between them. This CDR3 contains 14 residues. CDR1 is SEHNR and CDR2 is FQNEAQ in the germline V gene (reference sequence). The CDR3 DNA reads TGTGCCAGCAGCTTAAACAGGGCCGTTCGGGGCTACACCTTC. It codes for CASSLNRAVRGYTF.

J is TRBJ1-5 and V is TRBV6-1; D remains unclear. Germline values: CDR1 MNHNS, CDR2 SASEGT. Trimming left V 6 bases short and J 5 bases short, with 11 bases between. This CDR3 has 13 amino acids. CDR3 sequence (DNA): TGTGCCAGCAGCCCCATCTTAGATCAGCCCCAGCATTTT. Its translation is CASSPILDQPQHF.

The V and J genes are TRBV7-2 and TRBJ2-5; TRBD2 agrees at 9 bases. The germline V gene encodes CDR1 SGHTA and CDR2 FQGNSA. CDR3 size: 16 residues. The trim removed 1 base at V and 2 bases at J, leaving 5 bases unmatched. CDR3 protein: CASSLGWTSEQETQYF. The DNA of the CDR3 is TGTGCCAGCAGCTTAGGGTGGACTAGCGAGCAAGAGACCCAGTACTTC.

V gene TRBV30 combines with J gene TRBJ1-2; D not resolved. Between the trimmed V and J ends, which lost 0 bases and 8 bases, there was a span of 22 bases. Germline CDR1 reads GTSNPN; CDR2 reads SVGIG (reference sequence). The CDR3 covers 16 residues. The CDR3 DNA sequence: TGTGCCTGGAGTGTAATAGGTAAAGCGGGTTCGAAGGGCTACACCTTC. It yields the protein CAWSVIGKAGSKGYTF. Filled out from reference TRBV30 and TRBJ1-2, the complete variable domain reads SQTIHQWPATLVQPVGSPLSLECTVEGTSNPNLYWYRQAAGRGLQLLFYSVGIGQISSEVPQNLSASRPQDRQFILSSKKLLLSDSGFYLCAWSVIGKAGSKGYTFGSGTRLTVV.

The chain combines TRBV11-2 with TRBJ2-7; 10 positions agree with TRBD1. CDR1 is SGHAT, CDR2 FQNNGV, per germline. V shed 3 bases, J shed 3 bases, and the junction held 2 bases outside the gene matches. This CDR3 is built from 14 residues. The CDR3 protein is CASSLGQGYYEQYF. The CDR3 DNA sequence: TGTGCCAGCAGCTTGGGACAGGGGTACTACGAGCAGTACTTC.

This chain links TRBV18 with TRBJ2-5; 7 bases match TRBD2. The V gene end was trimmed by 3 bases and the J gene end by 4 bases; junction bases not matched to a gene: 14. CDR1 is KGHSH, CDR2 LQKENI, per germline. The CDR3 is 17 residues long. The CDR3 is CASSPWASGYLGETQYF. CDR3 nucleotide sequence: TGTGCCAGCTCACCGTGGGCTAGCGGATACTTGGGAGAGACCCAGTACTTC.

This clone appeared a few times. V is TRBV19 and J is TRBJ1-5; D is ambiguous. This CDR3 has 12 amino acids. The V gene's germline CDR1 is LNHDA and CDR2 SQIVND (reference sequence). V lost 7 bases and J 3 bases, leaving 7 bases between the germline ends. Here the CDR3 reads CASTTDNQPQHF. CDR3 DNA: TGTGCCAGTACAACAGACAATCAGCCCCAGCATTTT. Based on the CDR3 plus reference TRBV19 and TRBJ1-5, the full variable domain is DGGITQSPKYLFRKEGQNVTLSCEQNLNHDAMYWYRQDPGQGLRLIYYSQIVNDFQKGDIAEGYSVSREKKESFPLTVTSAQKNPTAFYLCASTTDNQPQHFGDGTRLSIL.

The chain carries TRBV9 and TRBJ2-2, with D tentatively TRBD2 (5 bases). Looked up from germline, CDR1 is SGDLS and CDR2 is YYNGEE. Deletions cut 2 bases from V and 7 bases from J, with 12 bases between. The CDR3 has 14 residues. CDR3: CASSVPSLGGELFF. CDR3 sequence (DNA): TGTGCCAGCAGCGTCCCTAGCTTGGGCGGGGAGCTGTTTTTT.

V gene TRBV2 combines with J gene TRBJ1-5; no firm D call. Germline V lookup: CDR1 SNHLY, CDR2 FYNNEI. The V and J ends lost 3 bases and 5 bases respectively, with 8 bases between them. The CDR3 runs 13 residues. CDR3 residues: CASSEDGYQPQHF. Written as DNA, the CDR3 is TGTGCCAGCAGTGAGGACGGTTATCAGCCCCAGCATTTT. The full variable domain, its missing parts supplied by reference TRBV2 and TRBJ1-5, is EPEVTQTPSHQVTQMGQEVILRCVPISNHLYFYWYRQILGQKVEFLVSFYNNEISEKSEIFDDQFSVERPDGSNFTLKIRSTKLEDSAMYFCASSEDGYQPQHFGDGTRLSIL.

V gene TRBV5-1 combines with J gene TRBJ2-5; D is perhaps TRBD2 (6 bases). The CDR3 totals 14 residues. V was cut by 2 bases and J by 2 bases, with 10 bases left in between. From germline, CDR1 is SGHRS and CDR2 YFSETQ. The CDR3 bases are TGCGCCAGCAGCTTCAGCGGGCTACAAGAGACCCAGTACTTC. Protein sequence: CASSFSGLQETQYF.

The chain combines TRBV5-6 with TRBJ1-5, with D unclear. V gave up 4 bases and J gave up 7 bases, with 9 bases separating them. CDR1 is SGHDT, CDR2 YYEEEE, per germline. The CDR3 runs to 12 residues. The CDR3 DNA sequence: TGTGCCAGCAGCACATCAAGGCAGCCCCAGCATTTT. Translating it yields CASSTSRQPQHF.

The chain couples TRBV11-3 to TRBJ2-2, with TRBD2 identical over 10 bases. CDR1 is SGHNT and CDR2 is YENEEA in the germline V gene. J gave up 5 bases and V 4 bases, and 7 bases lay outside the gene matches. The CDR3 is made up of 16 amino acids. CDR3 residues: CASSSVAGGSTGELFF. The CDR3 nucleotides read TGTGCCAGCAGCTCCGTAGCGGGAGGCAGTACCGGGGAGCTGTTTTTT.

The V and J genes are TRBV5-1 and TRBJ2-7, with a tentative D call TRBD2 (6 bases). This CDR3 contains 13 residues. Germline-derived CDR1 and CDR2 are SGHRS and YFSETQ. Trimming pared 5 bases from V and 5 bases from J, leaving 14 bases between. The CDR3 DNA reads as TGCGCCAGCAGGGGGGGATCCTTCGACGAGCAGTACTTC. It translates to CASRGGSFDEQYF.

CDR3 DNA: TGTGCCACCAGCCTGGGACTAGGAAGCGGGGCCGCCTACGAGCAGTACTTC. This translates into CATSLGLGSGAAYEQYF. The chain carries TRBV15 and TRBJ2-7, with 8 bases that match TRBD2. The CDR3 sequence is 17 residues long. Germline loops: CDR1 LNHNV, CDR2 YYDKDF (reference sequence). The J segment lost 2 bases and the V segment lost 5 bases, leaving 14 bases of the junction unmatched.

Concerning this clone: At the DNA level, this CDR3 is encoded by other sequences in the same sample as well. Here the CDR3 reads CASSQELEETQYF. The CDR3, as DNA: TGTGCCAGCAGCCAAGAATTGGAAGAGACCCAGTACTTC. This chain joins TRBV14 and TRBJ2-5, with D hard to call. This CDR3 is 13 amino acids long. Germline loops: CDR1 SGHDN, CDR2 FVKESK. V was clipped by 0 bases and J by 3 bases, with 5 bases between them. The full variable domain, in which reference TRBV14 and TRBJ2-5 provide the parts outside the CDR3, is EAGVTQFPSHSVIEKGQTVTLRCDPISGHDNLYWYRRVMGKEIKFLLHFVKESKQDESGMPNNRFLAERTGGTYSTLKVQPAELEDSGVYFCASSQELEETQYFGPGTRLLVL.